These T cell receptor beta chains were read from a single sample in a study of blood T cell repertoires in COVID-19. The method was immunoSEQ multiplex PCR; TCRdb's version includes in-frame clones alone and lacks a portion of them. The sample carries some 290,000 clones, about nine tenths recorded once. Sequenced sample: peripheral blood. The receptors derive from a young woman with COVID-19, enrolled during active disease. CDR3s include the opening cysteine and the closing phenylalanine or tryptophan. A D gene is named only where the DNA matches it firmly. Rows give clone size only sometimes, using once, few, many, or a class for an expanded clone.

D	V	J	size	DNA	CDR3
TRBD1	TRBV5-4	TRBJ1-1	.	TGTGCCAGCAGCTTCCCGACAGGGTCTGAAGCTTTCTTT	CASSFPTGSEAFF
TRBD2	TRBV2	TRBJ2-7	.	TGTGCCAGCAGATTGACTAGCGGAGCGTACGAGCAGTACTTC	CASRLTSGAYEQYF
.	TRBV21-1	TRBJ2-3	.	TGTGCCAGCAGCAAAGCTGCTAGCGGGAAGGATACGCAGTATTTT	CASSKAASGKDTQYF
.	TRBV4-2	TRBJ1-2	.	TGTGCCAGCAGCCAAGTTAGGAAGGAGCATGGCTACACCTTC	CASSQVRKEHGYTF
.	TRBV19	TRBJ1-5	.	TGTGCCAGTAGTAGTTGGGAGGGGGGAAATCAGCCCCAGCATTTT	CASSSWEGGNQPQHF
.	TRBV7-3	TRBJ2-2	.	TGTGCCAGCAGCGCGCTAGCGAGCATGGCGAACACCGGGGAGCTGTTTTTT	CASSALASMANTGELFF
TRBD1	TRBV4-1	TRBJ2-3	.	TGCGCCAGCAGCCAAGTTGGTTTACAGGGGGCTACAGATACGCAGTATTTT	CASSQVGLQGATDTQYF
.	TRBV4-2	TRBJ2-3	.	TGTGCCAGCAGCCAAGATCTTCGAGCGGAAGAAACAGATACGCAGTATTTT	CASSQDLRAEETDTQYF
.	TRBV28	TRBJ2-1	.	TGTGCCAGCAGTTTCGGTCTAGCGACGACCAATGAGCAGTTCTTC	CASSFGLATTNEQFF
TRBD2	TRBV19	TRBJ2-5	.	TGTGCCAGTAGTACGACTATGGGGGGGGAGACCCAGTACTTC	CASSTTMGGETQYF
.	TRBV5-4	TRBJ1-6	.	TGTGCCAGCAGCTTCACAAGTTCTAATTCACCCCTCCACTTT	CASSFTSSNSPLHF
TRBD1	TRBV6-2/TRBV6-3	TRBJ1-5	.	TGTGCCAGCAGTCGAGGGGGCGGCTATCAGCCCCAGCATTTT	CASSRGGGYQPQHF
TRBD1	TRBV27	TRBJ2-7	.	TGTGCCAGCAGTATTACCGGGACAGGGGTGCCCTACGAGCAGTACTTC	CASSITGTGVPYEQYF
.	TRBV7-9	TRBJ2-5	.	TGTGCCTTGGGGCAGGGTAGTAGTGAGACCCAGTACTTC	CALGQGSSETQYF
.	TRBV30	TRBJ1-2	.	TGTGCCTGGTCCCGTTCGACGGGACACTTCTATGGCTACACCTTC	CAWSRSTGHFYGYTF
.	TRBV3-1/TRBV3-2	TRBJ1-6	.	TGTGCCAGCAGCCAAGTAAGGCAGGGGTCGGTAGGCTCACCCCTCCACTTT	CASSQVRQGSVGSPLHF
.	TRBV27	TRBJ2-6	.	TGTGCCAGCAGTTTTATTGGGGCCAACGTCCTGACTTTC	CASSFIGANVLTF
TRBD1	TRBV5-1	TRBJ2-7	.	TGCGCCAGCAGCTCAACCGGACAGGTACTTGGCGAGCAGTACTTC	CASSSTGQVLGEQYF
.	TRBV5-1	TRBJ1-2	.	TGCGCCAGCAGCCCCCAGGGAACGGACTATGGCTACACCTTC	CASSPQGTDYGYTF
.	TRBV30	TRBJ1-4	once	TGTGCCTGGAGTGAGGGGCAGATCGCTAATGAAAAACTGTTTTTT	CAWSEGQIANEKLFF
TRBD1	TRBV10-3	TRBJ2-7	.	TGTGCCATCAGTGACCCGGGACAGCCCTACGAGCAGTACTTC	CAISDPGQPYEQYF
.	TRBV2	TRBJ2-3	.	TGTGCCAGCAGTGACGGGGTGATCGCAGATACGCAGTATTTT	CASSDGVIADTQYF
TRBD1	TRBV11-2	TRBJ1-6	.	TGTGCCAGCAGCTTAGGGACAGGGGCTAATTCACCCCTCCACTTT	CASSLGTGANSPLHF
TRBD1	TRBV6-5	TRBJ1-1	.	TGTGCCAGCAGTTTCGACAGGGCCACTGAAGCTTTCTTT	CASSFDRATEAFF
.	TRBV27	TRBJ2-1	.	TGTGCCAGCAGTTTATCAGTAAGGACTCCCCTCAATGAGCAGTTCTTC	CASSLSVRTPLNEQFF
.	TRBV4-2	TRBJ2-7	.	TGTGCCAGCAGCCAAGTAAGGGGGGGCCTTGACTACGAGCAGTACTTC	CASSQVRGGLDYEQYF
.	TRBV5-1	TRBJ1-5	once	TGCGCCAGCAGCCCGGGAAGTGTCGATCAGCCCCAGCATTTT	CASSPGSVDQPQHF
.	TRBV27	TRBJ2-7	.	TGTGCCAGCAGTTTTGCGGGTACCTCCTACGAGCAGTACTTC	CASSFAGTSYEQYF
.	TRBV7-9	TRBJ2-2	.	TGTGCCAGCACGAAAATTCAGTCGAACACCGGGGAGCTGTTTTTT	CASTKIQSNTGELFF
TRBD1	TRBV11-2	TRBJ2-4	.	TGTGCCAGCAGCCGACAGGGGGAGGGAGTCAAAAACATTCAGTACTTC	CASSRQGEGVKNIQYF
TRBD1	TRBV24-1	TRBJ2-1	few	TGTGCCACCAGTGACCCGACAGGGTACGGCGGGCCGAGCTCCTACAATGAGCAGTTCTTC	CATSDPTGYGGPSSYNEQFF
.	TRBV27	TRBJ1-1	.	TGTGCCAGCAGTCTTGACAGTGTGGCAATGAACACTGAAGCTTTCTTT	CASSLDSVAMNTEAFF
TRBD1	TRBV28	TRBJ1-1	.	TGTGCCAGCAGTGAAGCCCACAGGGGCAACACTGAAGCTTTCTTT	CASSEAHRGNTEAFF
TRBD1	TRBV30	TRBJ1-1	.	TGTGCCTGGAACCCGGGACAGGGGGAATCTGAAGCTTTCTTT	CAWNPGQGESEAFF
TRBD1	TRBV7-8	TRBJ1-3	.	TGTGCCAGCAGCTTTACAGGGGTCTCTGGAAACACCATATATTTT	CASSFTGVSGNTIYF
TRBD2	TRBV3-1/TRBV3-2	TRBJ2-7	.	TGTGCCAGCAGCCAAGATGTGCGGGAAACTAGCGGGCGCGAGCAGTACTTC	CASSQDVRETSGREQYF
.	TRBV27	TRBJ1-2	.	TGTGCCAGCAGTTTAACCATAGGACAGACGCGCTTCTATGGCTACACCTTC	CASSLTIGQTRFYGYTF
TRBD2	TRBV19	TRBJ2-3	.	TGTGCCAGTAGTGGTAGCGGGAGGGGGGCCACAGATACGCAGTATTTT	CASSGSGRGATDTQYF
.	TRBV5-6	TRBJ2-1	.	TGTGCCAGCAGCTTGGGGGGACTGACATACAATGAGCAGTTCTTC	CASSLGGLTYNEQFF
TRBD1	TRBV7-3	TRBJ2-5	.	TGTGCCAGCAGCCTCGGACAGGGCCAAGAGACCCAGTACTTC	CASSLGQGQETQYF
.	TRBV19	TRBJ2-7	.	TGTGCCAGTAGTGCGCAACAGGGGACTTCCTACGAGCAGTACTTC	CASSAQQGTSYEQYF
TRBD1	TRBV6-5	TRBJ1-5	.	TGTGCCAGCAGCTTAGGACAGGGAGATCAGCCCCAGCATTTT	CASSLGQGDQPQHF
TRBD1	TRBV5-1	TRBJ1-1	.	TGCGCCAGCAGCAAGGGACAGGGGGAGAACACTGAAGCTTTCTTT	CASSKGQGENTEAFF
.	TRBV16	TRBJ1-1	.	TGTGCCAGCAGCCAATCTGCCCTAAACACTGAAGCTTTCTTT	CASSQSALNTEAFF
TRBD2	TRBV30	TRBJ2-3	.	TGTGCCTGGAGCGCCATAGCGGGAAGCACAGATACGCAGTATTTT	CAWSAIAGSTDTQYF
TRBD2	TRBV5-1	TRBJ2-7	.	TGCGCCAGCAGCTTGGGTCTAGCGGGGCAATACGAGCAGTACTTC	CASSLGLAGQYEQYF
TRBD2	TRBV27	TRBJ2-7	once	TGTGCCAGCAGTCCCAGCGGGAGGGGATCCTACGAGCAGTACTTC	CASSPSGRGSYEQYF
.	TRBV30	TRBJ2-2	.	TGTGCCGGTCGCGGGGCTAGCGTCGCCGGGGAGCTGTTTTTT	CAGRGASVAGELFF
.	TRBV28	TRBJ1-6	.	TGTGCCAGCAGTTTGGGACTAGTAAATTCACCCCTCCACTTT	CASSLGLVNSPLHF